The entry below gives a single T cell receptor (beta chain) sequence along with its context. The assay was immunoSEQ multiplex PCR, and TCRdb's table has in-frame clones only and misses some. The data contain a few hundred thousand clones, 90% of them singletons. The data belong to a study of control samples from healthy donors and cancer patients. The CDR3 loop spans 14 amino acids. In germline, CDR1 is LGHNA, CDR2 YSLEER. With 3 bases clipped from V and 3 bases from J, the junction kept 5 bases outside the gene matches. This TCR derives from a man between 35 and 55 years old with head and neck cancer. The chain recombines TRBV4-3 with TRBJ2-7, with 7 bases aligning to TRBD2. Sequenced sample: PBMCs. CDR3 bases: TGCGCCAGCAGCCAGATCGCGGGGGACTACGAGCAGTACTTC. Translating it yields CASSQIAGDYEQYF.